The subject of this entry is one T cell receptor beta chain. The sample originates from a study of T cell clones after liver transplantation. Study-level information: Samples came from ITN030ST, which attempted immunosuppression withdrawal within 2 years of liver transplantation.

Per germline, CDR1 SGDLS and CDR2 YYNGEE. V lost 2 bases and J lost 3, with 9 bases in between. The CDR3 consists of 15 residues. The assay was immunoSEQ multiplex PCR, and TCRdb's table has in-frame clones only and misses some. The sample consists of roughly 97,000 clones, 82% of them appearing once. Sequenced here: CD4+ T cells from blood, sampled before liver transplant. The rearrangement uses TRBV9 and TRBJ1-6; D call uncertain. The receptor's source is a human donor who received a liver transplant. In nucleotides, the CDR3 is TGTGCCAGCAGCGTTACCCCAGACTATAATTCACCCCTCCACTTT. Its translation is CASSVTPDYNSPLHF. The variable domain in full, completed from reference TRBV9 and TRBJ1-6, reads DSGVTQTPKHLITATGQRVTLRCSPRSGDLSVYWYQQSLDQGLQFLIQYYNGEERAKGNILERFSAQQFPDLHSELNLSSLELGDSALYFCASSVTPDYNSPLHFGNGTRLTVT.